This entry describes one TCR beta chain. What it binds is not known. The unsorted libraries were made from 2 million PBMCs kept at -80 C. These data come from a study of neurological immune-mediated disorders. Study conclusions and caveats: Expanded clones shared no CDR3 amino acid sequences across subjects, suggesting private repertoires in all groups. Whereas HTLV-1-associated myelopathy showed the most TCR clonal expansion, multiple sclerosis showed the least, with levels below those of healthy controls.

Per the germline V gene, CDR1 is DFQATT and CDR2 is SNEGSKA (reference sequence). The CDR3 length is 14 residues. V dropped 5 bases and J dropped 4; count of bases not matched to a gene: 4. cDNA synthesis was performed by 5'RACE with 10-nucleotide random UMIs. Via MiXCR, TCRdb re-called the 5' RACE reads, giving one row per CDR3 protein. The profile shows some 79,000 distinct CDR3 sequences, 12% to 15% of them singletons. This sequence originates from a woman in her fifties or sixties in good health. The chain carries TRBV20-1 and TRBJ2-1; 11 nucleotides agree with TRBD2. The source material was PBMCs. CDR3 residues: CSARGLAEYNEQFF. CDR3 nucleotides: TGCAGTGCTCGGGGACTAGCGGAATACAATGAGCAGTTCTTC.